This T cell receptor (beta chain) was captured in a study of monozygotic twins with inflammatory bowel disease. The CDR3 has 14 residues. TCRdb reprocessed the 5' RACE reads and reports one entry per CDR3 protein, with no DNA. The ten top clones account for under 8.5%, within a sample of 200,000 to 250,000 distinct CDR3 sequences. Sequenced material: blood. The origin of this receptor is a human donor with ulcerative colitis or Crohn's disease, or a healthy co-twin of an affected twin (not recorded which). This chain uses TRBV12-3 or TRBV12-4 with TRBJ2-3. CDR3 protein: CASSFGASTDTQYF.